The 14 T cell receptor beta chains listed next were all sequenced from one sample in a study of T-cell reconstitution after alpha-beta-depleted transplantation in children. Researchers prepared the TCRbeta library using unique molecular identifiers, the study reports. TCRdb re-analysed the PCR reads in MiXCR, keeping a single row per CDR3 protein. This table has around 410,000 distinct CDR3 sequences, under 13% appearing once. The sample was PBMCs from the stem cell graft donor, taken from the stem cell graft. The receptor set was obtained from a human donor who donated a stem cell graft to a child with acute myeloid leukemia.

This sequence joins TRBV27 and TRBJ2-1; tentatively, D is TRBD2 (6 bases). The germline CDR1 and CDR2 sequences are MNHEY and SMNVEV (reference sequence). The ends were cut back, 0 bases at V and 9 bases at J, with 9 bases in the middle. The CDR3 sequence is 13 residues long. The CDR3: CASSLSTRGEQFF. CDR3 bases: TGTGCCAGCAGTTTATCGACTAGGGGTGAGCAGTTCTTC.

V and J are TRBV12-3 or TRBV12-4 and TRBJ2-5; 8 bases map to TRBD2. The CDR3 has 15 residues. V shed 5 bases and J 5 bases; nucleotides not matched to a gene: 10. For the CDR3, the DNA is TGTGCCAGCAGTCCCGGGAAATCGGGGGGGGAGACCCAGTACTTC. Amino acids: CASSPGKSGGETQYF.

The chain carries TRBV29-1 and TRBJ1-1, with D perhaps matching TRBD1 (6 bases). Germline V gene data show CDR1 as SQVTM and CDR2 as ANQGSEA. The CDR3 has 13 residues. Trimming took off 8 bases at V and 7 bases at J, with 20 bases between the two ends. CDR3: CSSDGGPRDEAFF. For the CDR3, the DNA is TGCAGCTCTGATGGGGGGCCACGGGATGAAGCTTTCTTT.

The chain has TRBV3-1 and TRBJ1-2; D ambiguous. V lost 2 bases and J 2 bases, leaving 9 bases between the germline ends. The CDR3 has 14 amino acids. Germline V gives CDR1 LGHDT, CDR2 YNNKEL (reference sequence). CDR3 loop: CASSQFISNYGYTF. In DNA, the CDR3 is TGTGCCAGCAGCCAATTTATCTCCAACTATGGCTACACCTTC.

This clonotype was counted only a few times. The rearrangement joins TRBV27 to TRBJ1-5, with a weak D call TRBD1 (6 bases). Trimming took 5 bases from V and 7 from J, leaving 21 bases between them. The CDR3 loop spans 16 amino acids. Per germline, CDR1 MNHEY and CDR2 SMNVEV (reference sequence). The CDR3 is CASSPGTTLTGQPQHF. The CDR3 DNA follows: TGTGCCAGCAGTCCCGGGACAACCCTTACAGGACAGCCCCAGCATTTT.

A note on this clonotype: A much bigger clone sits one base away, suggesting this may be a read error. The chain combines TRBV5-5 with TRBJ2-7; 11 bases are shared with TRBD1. There are 13 residues in the CDR3. The V gene's germline CDR1 is SGHKS and CDR2 YYEKEE (reference sequence). The chain's CDR3 is CAGSGTGGYEQYV. CDR3 bases: TGTGCCGGCAGCGGGACAGGGGGCTACGAGCAGTACGTC.

The sample holds a few counts of this clonotype. The chain employs TRBV9 and TRBJ2-3, with D unclear. This CDR3 contains 13 residues. Germline V gene data show CDR1 as SGDLS and CDR2 as YYNGEE. With 3 bases removed from V and 2 bases from J, the gap between germline ends came to 7 bases. The CDR3 sequence is CASSAYYTDTQYF. The CDR3 nucleotides read TGTGCCAGCAGCGCCTATTACACAGATACGCAGTATTTT.

This chain connects TRBV7-2 to TRBJ2-5, with 7 bases aligning to TRBD2. This CDR3 region has 16 residues. Losses at the gene ends were 5 bases for V and 0 bases for J; bases not matched to a gene: 9. CDR1 and CDR2 from the germline V gene are SGHTA and FQGNSA. In DNA, the CDR3 is TGTGCCAGCAGCATAGGAGGCGGGGGAAACCAAGAGACCCAGTACTTC. Protein product: CASSIGGGGNQETQYF. The full variable domain, its missing parts supplied by reference TRBV7-2 and TRBJ2-5, is GAGVSQSPSNKVTEKGKDVELRCDPISGHTALYWYRQSLGQGLEFLIYFQGNSAPDKSGLPSDRFSAERTGGSVSTLTIQRTQQEDSAVYLCASSIGGGGNQETQYFGPGTRLLVL.

There are a few counts of this clonotype. The rearrangement joins TRBV5-1 to TRBJ2-1; TRBD2 matches at 14 bases. CDR3 length: 17 residues. V was clipped by 4 bases and J by 6 bases; unmatched bases: 9. Germline CDR1 and CDR2: SGHRS and YFSETQ. This CDR3 is CASSQLGLAGVANEQFF. The CDR3 DNA reads TGCGCCAGCAGCCAATTGGGACTAGCGGGAGTAGCCAATGAGCAGTTCTTC.

The chain employs TRBV6-5 and TRBJ2-5; 11 bases match TRBD2. Germline V gene data show CDR1 as MNHEY and CDR2 as SVGAGI. V shed 0 bases, J shed 4 bases, and the junction held 7 bases outside the gene matches. The CDR3 is 17 amino acids. The CDR3 DNA reads as TGTGCCAGCAGTTACTCGCTTAGCGGGGGGGCCGGAGAGACCCAGTACTTC. This sequence encodes CASSYSLSGGAGETQYF.

This clonotype was seen only a few times. The chain couples TRBV20-1 to TRBJ2-3; tentative D call: TRBD1 (5 bases). V was shortened by 6 bases and J by 8 bases, with 12 bases between the two germline ends. CDR3 length equals 11 residues. Germline V gives CDR1 DFQATT, CDR2 SNEGSKA (reference sequence). The CDR3 region is CSATQGITQYF. The CDR3 nucleotides read TGCAGTGCAACGCAGGGTATTACGCAGTATTTT.

This clonotype was observed a few times. The chain joins TRBV4-2 to TRBJ2-7; no firm D call. V lost 0 bases to trimming and J lost 6 bases, with 6 bases between them. This CDR3 comprises 12 residues. Germline loops: CDR1 LGHNA, CDR2 YNFKEQ. The CDR3 bases are TGTGCCAGCAGCCAAGATAACAGCGAGCAGTACTTC. Protein sequence: CASSQDNSEQYF.

This clonotype was seen many times. The CDR3 spells CASRGLLNGYTF. In DNA form, the CDR3 reads TGTGCCAGCAGGGGCCTGCTTAATGGCTACACCTTC. This chain connects TRBV2 to TRBJ1-2; D call uncertain. The V and J ends lost 6 bases and 6 bases respectively, with 11 bases between them. The CDR3 has 12 amino acids. Germline CDR1 is SNHLY and CDR2 is FYNNEI.

The count of this clonotype is one. The rearrangement uses TRBV5-1 and TRBJ2-1; tentatively, D is TRBD2 (6 bases). Germline CDR1 and CDR2: SGHRS and YFSETQ. Trimming cost V 4 bases and J 5 bases, with 16 bases left between them. This CDR3 contains 15 residues. The CDR3 here is CASSLRSGEHNEQFF. CDR3 DNA: TGCGCCAGCAGCCTCCGGTCGGGAGAGCACAATGAGCAGTTCTTC.